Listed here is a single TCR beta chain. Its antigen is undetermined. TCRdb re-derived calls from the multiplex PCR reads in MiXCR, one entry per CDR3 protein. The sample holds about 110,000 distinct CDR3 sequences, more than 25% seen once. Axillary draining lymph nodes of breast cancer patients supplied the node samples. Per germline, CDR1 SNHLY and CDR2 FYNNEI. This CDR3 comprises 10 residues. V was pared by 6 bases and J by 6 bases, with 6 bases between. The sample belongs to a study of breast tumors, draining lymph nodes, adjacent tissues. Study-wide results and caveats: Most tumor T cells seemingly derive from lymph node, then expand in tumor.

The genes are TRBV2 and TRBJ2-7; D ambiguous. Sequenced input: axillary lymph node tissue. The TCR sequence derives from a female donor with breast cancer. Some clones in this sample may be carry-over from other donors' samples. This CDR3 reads CASRGSEQYF. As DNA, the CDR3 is TGTGCCAGCAGAGGATCCGAGCAGTACTTC.